Sequencing of this T cell receptor (beta chain) was carried out in a study of shared clonotypes between healthy human individuals. The wider study: The study used three CD4 naive, three CD4 memory, two CD8 naive and one CD8 memory plate per donor. Study-level findings and limits: Some clonotypes were shared by all four sorted-subset donors, while others were not shared. The non-shared ones had lower generation probabilities than the shared ones. Naive subsets generally had larger estimated richness than memory subsets.

Note on this clone: As yet, its antigen is unknown.

Trimming took 0 bases from V and 4 from J, leaving 16 bases between them. The CDR3 covers 16 residues. CDR1 SGHRS and CDR2 YFSETQ come from the germline V gene. Libraries were prepared by immunoSEQ multiplex PCR; TCRdb keeps only in-frame clonotypes and omits some of them. The sample lists approximately 710,000 clones, around 91% occurring once. The sequencing sample was made of memory CD8+ T cells from PBMCs. As to subset: CD45RO+ cells pooled with CCR7-negative TemRA cells. This chain links TRBV5-1 with TRBJ1-2; D is possibly TRBD1 (6 bases). This receptor was obtained from a man between 18 and 29 years old in good health. Some clones in this sample may be carry-over from other donors' samples. The CDR3 is CASSLEPGGTFYGYTF. The CDR3 bases are TGCGCCAGCAGCTTGGAGCCCGGGGGCACCTTCTATGGCTACACCTTC.